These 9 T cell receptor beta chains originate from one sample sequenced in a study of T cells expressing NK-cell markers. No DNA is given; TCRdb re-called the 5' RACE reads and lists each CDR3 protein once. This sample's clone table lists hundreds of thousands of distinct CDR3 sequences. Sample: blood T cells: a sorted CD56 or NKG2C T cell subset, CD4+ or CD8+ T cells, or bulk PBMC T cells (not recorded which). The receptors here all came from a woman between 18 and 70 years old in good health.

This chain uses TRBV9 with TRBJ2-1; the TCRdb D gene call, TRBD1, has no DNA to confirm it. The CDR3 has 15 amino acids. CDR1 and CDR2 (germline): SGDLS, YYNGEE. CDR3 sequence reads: CASSVSEGSYNEQFF. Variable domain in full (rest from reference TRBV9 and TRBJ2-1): DSGVTQTPKHLITATGQRVTLRCSPRSGDLSVYWYQQSLDQGLQFLIQYYNGEERAKGNILERFSAQQFPDLHSELNLSSLELGDSALYFCASSVSEGSYNEQFFGPGTRLTVL.

CDR3 residues: CSAEETDESRYGYTF. V is TRBV20-1 and J is TRBJ1-2. CDR3 length equals 15 residues. Germline V gene data show CDR1 as DFQATT and CDR2 as SNEGSKA (reference sequence).

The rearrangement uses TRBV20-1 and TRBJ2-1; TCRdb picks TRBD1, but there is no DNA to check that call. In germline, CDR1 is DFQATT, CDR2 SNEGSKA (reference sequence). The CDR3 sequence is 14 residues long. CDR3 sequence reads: CSAEQGHPNNEQFF.

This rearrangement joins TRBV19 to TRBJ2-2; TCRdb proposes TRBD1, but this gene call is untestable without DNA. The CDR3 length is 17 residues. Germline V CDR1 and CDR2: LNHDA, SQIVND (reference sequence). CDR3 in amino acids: CASSIRLGDRNTGELFF.

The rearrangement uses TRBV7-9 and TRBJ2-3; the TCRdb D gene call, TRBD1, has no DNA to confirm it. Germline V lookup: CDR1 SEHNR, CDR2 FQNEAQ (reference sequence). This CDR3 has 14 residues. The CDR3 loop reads CASTPGLSTDTQYF.

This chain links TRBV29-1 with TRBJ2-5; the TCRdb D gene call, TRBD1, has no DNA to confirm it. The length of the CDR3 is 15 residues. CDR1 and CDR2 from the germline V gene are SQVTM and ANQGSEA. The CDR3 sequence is CSVPPGGLNQETQYF.

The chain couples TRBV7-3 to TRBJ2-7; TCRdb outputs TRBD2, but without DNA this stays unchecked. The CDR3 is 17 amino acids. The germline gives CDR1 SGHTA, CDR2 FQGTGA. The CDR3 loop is CASSLISGAGGAGEQYF.

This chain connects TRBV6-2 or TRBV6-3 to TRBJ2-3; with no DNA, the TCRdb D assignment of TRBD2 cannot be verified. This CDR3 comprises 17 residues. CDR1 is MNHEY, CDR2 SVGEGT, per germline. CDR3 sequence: CASTDRTSGGITDTQYF.

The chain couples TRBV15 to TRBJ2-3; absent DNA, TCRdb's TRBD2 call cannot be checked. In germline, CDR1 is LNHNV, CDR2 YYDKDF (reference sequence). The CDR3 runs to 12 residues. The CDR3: CATSSRADTQYF.